The 14 T cell receptor beta chains listed next were all sequenced from one sample in a study of T cells in Graves' hyperthyroidism and ophthalmopathy. Amplification of TCR beta CDR3 regions was performed using RNA transcripts as template. A first-round RT-PCR of the TCR CDR3 used the HTBI primer set. One entry per CDR3 protein, called by TCRdb with MiXCR from the multiplex PCR reads. The table includes 450,000 to 600,000 distinct CDR3 sequences, 20% detected once. Specimen: blood. These receptors came from a middle-aged man with Graves' ophthalmopathy.

This clonotype was detected only a few times. The V call is TRBV7-9, the J call TRBJ2-1, with D tentatively TRBD1 (8 bases). The CDR3 runs to 16 residues. V was trimmed by 7 bases and J by 15 bases, leaving 31 bases between them. The V gene's germline CDR1 is SEHNR and CDR2 FQNEAQ (reference sequence). The CDR3 DNA reads as TGTGCCAGCATCACAGGGGGGGTCATTGATCCTATCGGGCGGTTCTTC. This encodes CASITGGVIDPIGRFF.

This clonotype was counted many times. This chain links TRBV2 with TRBJ2-5; D possibly corresponds to TRBD1 (5 bases). The CDR3 totals 12 residues. V lost 2 bases, J lost 9 bases, and 10 bases lay in between. Per the germline V gene, CDR1 is SNHLY and CDR2 is FYNNEI. CDR3 sequence: CASSESGLAQYF. The CDR3 coding sequence is TGTGCCAGCAGTGAATCAGGGTTGGCCCAGTACTTC.

The chain uses TRBV6-9 and TRBJ2-7; D possibly corresponds to TRBD1 (5 bases). CDR1 is MNHGY, CDR2 SVAAGI, per germline. CDR3 length: 14 residues. V lost 3 bases and J 7 bases, leaving 16 bases between the germline ends. The CDR3 spells CASSYTDSPKEQYF. In nucleotides, the CDR3 is TGTGCCAGCAGTTACACCGACAGCCCTAAAGAGCAGTACTTC.

This clonotype was seen at least ten times. This chain links TRBV6-1 with TRBJ2-1; no firm D call. V dropped 1 base and J dropped 4 bases, with 8 bases sitting between them. CDR1 and CDR2 from the germline V gene are MNHNS and SASEGT. The CDR3 is 14 amino acids. This chain's CDR3 is CASSEVVVYNEQFF. Written as DNA, the CDR3 is TGTGCCAGCAGTGAAGTGGTGGTTTACAATGAGCAGTTCTTC.

In its sample, this clonotype was seen a few times. DNA of the CDR3: TGTGCCAGCAGTGGGGGACGGACTATTTACTACGAGCAGTACTTC. Its translation is CASSGGRTIYYEQYF. V is TRBV6-1 and J is TRBJ2-7; possibly TRBD2 for D (6 bases). The V end lost 4 bases, the J end lost 3 bases, and 16 bases lay between the germline ends. CDR1 is MNHNS, CDR2 SASEGT, per germline. The CDR3 extends over 15 amino acids.

The chain recombines TRBV14 with TRBJ1-1; D call uncertain. Germline assignment: CDR1 SGHDN and CDR2 FVKESK. V lost 0 bases and J lost 11, with 7 bases in between. This CDR3 contains 11 residues. This chain's CDR3 is CASSQEGYAFF. The CDR3 coding sequence is TGTGCCAGCAGCCAAGAAGGGTATGCTTTCTTT.

This clonotype was found many times. The chain employs TRBV5-1 and TRBJ1-2; a possible D gene is TRBD1 (6 bases). Germline loops: CDR1 SGHRS, CDR2 YFSETQ. V was shortened by 3 bases and J by 5 bases, with 11 bases between the two germline ends. The length of the CDR3 is 13 residues. The DNA of the CDR3 is TGCGCCAGCAGCTCACAGGGTGGATATGGCTACACCTTC. Protein: CASSSQGGYGYTF.

This clonotype was recorded a few times. The chain recombines TRBV7-9 with TRBJ2-3; D is possibly TRBD1 (6 bases). Germline V gene data show CDR1 as SEHNR and CDR2 as FQNEAQ (reference sequence). Trimming took off 4 bases at V and 3 bases at J, with 20 bases between the two ends. This CDR3 comprises 17 residues. The CDR3 sequence is CASSSPPTGRGTDTQYF. DNA of the CDR3: TGTGCCAGCAGCTCGCCCCCGACAGGTCGCGGAACAGATACGCAGTATTTT.

This clonotype appeared many times. The chain uses TRBV6-1 and TRBJ1-1; D gene uncertain. The germline CDR1 and CDR2 sequences are MNHNS and SASEGT. Trimming cost V 4 bases and J 1 base, with 10 bases left between them. The CDR3 is 14 residues long. The CDR3 DNA reads as TGTGCCAGCAGTGTTCATATCTCGAACACTGAAGCTTTCTTT. Translated: CASSVHISNTEAFF.

At least ten counts were recorded for this clonotype. The rearrangement links TRBV11-2 to TRBJ2-3; TRBD1 agrees at 11 bases. This CDR3 contains 16 residues. The V gene's germline CDR1 is SGHAT and CDR2 FQNNGV. J was trimmed by 2 bases and V by 5 bases; bases with no gene match: 6. The CDR3, as DNA: TGTGCCAGCAGCCAGAGGACAGGGGGCCCCACAGATACGCAGTATTTT. Protein product: CASSQRTGGPTDTQYF.

Notes on this clonotype: One end of the junction fails to match germline, which may point to a read error. The chain's CDR3 is CASSSPGQSNQPRHF. CDR3 nucleotide sequence: TGTGCCAGCAGTTCACCAGGACAGAGCAATCAGCCCCGGCATTTT. This chain connects TRBV12-3 or TRBV12-4 to TRBJ1-5; tentative D call: TRBD1 (6 bases). This CDR3 region has 15 residues.

This clonotype was observed at least ten times. The V call is TRBV30, the J call TRBJ2-1; 10 bases map to TRBD1. This CDR3 spans 14 amino acids. Germline V gene lookup returns CDR1 GTSNPN and CDR2 SVGIG (reference sequence). V lost 5 bases and J lost 8; bases outside the gene matches: 9. Written as DNA, the CDR3 is TGTGCCTGGGAGACAGGGGGCCTTTTCGATGAGCAGTTCTTC. It is translated as CAWETGGLFDEQFF.

This clonotype was seen a handful of times. The rearrangement uses TRBV12-3 or TRBV12-4 and TRBJ1-2; D may be TRBD1 (6 bases). The CDR3 runs 15 residues. V lost 4 bases and J 2 bases, leaving 14 bases between the germline ends. This CDR3 reads CASSYGRGFNYGYTF. CDR3 DNA sequence: TGTGCCAGCAGTTATGGCAGGGGTTTCAACTATGGCTACACCTTC.

Worth noting for this clonotype: This may be a read error: a much more frequent sequence differs by one nucleotide. This chain connects TRBV12-3 or TRBV12-4 to TRBJ2-2; 7 bases line up with TRBD1. This CDR3 has 15 residues. V gave up 4 bases and J gave up 7 bases; unmatched junction bases: 9. The CDR3 protein is CASSSGGRGIGELFF. CDR3 DNA: TGTGCCAGCAGTTCAGGGGGAAGGGGGATCGGGGAGCTGTTTTTT.